The subject of this entry is one T cell receptor beta chain. Alongside a J-beta primer mix, a sample-barcoded 5' primer served in a second PCR lasting roughly 6 to 12 cycles. Every cDNA was tagged by a template-switch adaptor with 12 random nucleotides. Each of the samples gave a minimum of 2.5 million paired-end reads that contained CDR3. Via MiXCR, TCRdb re-called the 5' RACE reads, giving one row per CDR3 protein. Of 780,000 or so distinct CDR3 sequences listed, around a quarter are singletons. These data are taken from a study of blood T cells in healthy people across ages. The ends lost 5 bases at V and 6 bases at J; junction bases unmatched: 9. The V gene's germline CDR1 is SGDLS and CDR2 YYNGEE. This CDR3 region has 14 residues. This sample also belongs to another study, concerning T cells of mothers and their children. As that report states: Every microgram of extracted RNA entered cDNA synthesis, around 1.6 ug per 15 ul.

The receptor was isolated from a boy under 18 in good health. The chain couples TRBV9 to TRBJ2-7; 9 bases agree with TRBD1. The sample taken for sequencing was blood. This CDR3 is CASSLEGQGSEQYF. Written as DNA, the CDR3 is TGTGCCAGCAGTCTAGAGGGACAGGGCTCCGAGCAGTACTTC.